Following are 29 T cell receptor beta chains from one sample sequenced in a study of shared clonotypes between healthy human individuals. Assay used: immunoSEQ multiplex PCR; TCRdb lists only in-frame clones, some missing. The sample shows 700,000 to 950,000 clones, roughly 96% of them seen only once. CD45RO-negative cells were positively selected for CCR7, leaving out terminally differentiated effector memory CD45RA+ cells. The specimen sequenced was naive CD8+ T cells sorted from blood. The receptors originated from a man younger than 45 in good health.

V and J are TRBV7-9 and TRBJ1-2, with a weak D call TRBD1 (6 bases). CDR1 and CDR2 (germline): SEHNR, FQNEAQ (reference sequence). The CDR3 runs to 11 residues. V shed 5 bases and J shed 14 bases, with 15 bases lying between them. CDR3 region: CASSPQGGLTF. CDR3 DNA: TGTGCCAGCAGCCCGCAAGGGGGGCTAACCTTC.

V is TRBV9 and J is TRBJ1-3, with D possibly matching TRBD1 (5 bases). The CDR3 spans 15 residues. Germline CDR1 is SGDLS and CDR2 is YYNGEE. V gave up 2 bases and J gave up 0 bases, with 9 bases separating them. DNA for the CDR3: TGTGCCAGCAGCGTCGATCAGGGCTCTGGAAACACCATATATTTT. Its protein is CASSVDQGSGNTIYF.

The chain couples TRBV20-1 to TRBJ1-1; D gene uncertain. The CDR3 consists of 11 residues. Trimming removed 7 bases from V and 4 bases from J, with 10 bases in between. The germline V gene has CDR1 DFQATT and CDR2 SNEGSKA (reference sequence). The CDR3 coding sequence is TGCAGTGGCGTAAGGAGCACTGAAGCTTTCTTT. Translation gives CSGVRSTEAFF.

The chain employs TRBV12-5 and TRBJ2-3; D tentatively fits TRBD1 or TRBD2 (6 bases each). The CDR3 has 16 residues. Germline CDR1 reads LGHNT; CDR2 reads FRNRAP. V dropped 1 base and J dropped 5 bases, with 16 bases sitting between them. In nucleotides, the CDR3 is TGTGCTAGTGGTTTGGCTCGGGGGCGCATCTTAGATACGCAGTATTTT. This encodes CASGLARGRILDTQYF.

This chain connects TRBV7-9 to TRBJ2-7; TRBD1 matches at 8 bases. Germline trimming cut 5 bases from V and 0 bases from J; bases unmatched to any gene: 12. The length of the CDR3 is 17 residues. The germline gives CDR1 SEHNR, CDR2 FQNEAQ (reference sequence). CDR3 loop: CASSPSPGTGISYEQYF. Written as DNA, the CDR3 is TGTGCCAGCAGCCCTAGCCCCGGGACAGGAATCTCCTACGAGCAGTACTTC.

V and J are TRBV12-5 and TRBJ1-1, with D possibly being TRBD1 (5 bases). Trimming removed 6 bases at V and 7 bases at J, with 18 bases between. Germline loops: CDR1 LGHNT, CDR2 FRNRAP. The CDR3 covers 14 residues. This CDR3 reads CASGLTGGRSEAFF. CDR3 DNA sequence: TGTGCTAGTGGGCTTACAGGAGGAAGAAGTGAAGCTTTCTTT.

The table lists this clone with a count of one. The chain's CDR3 is CATNKKTKGRGTEAFF. Here the CDR3 DNA reads TGTGCCACCAATAAAAAGACAAAAGGACGGGGCACTGAAGCTTTCTTT. V gene TRBV7-9 combines with J gene TRBJ1-1; the D is unclear. CDR1 SEHNR and CDR2 FQNEAQ come from the germline V gene (reference sequence). The CDR3 totals 16 residues. V was cut by 10 bases and J by 4 bases, with 25 bases left in between.

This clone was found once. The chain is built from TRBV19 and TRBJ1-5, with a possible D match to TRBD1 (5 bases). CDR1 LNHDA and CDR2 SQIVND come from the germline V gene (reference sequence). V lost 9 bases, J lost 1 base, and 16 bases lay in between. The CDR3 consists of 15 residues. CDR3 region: CASSPSGSSNQPQHF. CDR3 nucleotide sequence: TGTGCCAGCAGCCCCTCAGGGTCGAGCAATCAGCCCCAGCATTTT.

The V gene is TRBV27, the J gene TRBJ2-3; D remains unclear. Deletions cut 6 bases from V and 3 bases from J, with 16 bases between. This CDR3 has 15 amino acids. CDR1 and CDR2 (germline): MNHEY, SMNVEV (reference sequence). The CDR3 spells CASRIIGERTDTQYF. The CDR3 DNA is TGTGCCAGCAGGATCATCGGAGAGAGGACAGATACGCAGTATTTT.

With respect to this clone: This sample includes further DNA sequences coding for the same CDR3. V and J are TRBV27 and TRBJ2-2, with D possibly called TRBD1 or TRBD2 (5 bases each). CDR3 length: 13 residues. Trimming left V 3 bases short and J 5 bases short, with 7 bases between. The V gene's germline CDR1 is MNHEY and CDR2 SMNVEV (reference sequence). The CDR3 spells CASSFGGTGELFF. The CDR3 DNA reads TGTGCCAGCAGTTTTGGGGGTACCGGGGAGCTGTTTTTT.

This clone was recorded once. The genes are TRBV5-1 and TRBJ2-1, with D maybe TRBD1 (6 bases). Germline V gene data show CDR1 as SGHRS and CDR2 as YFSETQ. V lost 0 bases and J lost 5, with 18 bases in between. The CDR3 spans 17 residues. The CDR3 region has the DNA TGCGCCAGCAGCTTGGGTTTAAGTATGGACAGTGACAATGAGCAGTTCTTC. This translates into CASSLGLSMDSDNEQFF.

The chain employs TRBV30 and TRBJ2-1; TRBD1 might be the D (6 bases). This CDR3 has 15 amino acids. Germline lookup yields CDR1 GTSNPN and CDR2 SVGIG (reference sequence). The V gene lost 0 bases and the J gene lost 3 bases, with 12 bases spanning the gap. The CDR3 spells CAWSVIEGVYNEQFF. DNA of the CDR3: TGTGCCTGGAGTGTAATCGAGGGGGTCTACAATGAGCAGTTCTTC.

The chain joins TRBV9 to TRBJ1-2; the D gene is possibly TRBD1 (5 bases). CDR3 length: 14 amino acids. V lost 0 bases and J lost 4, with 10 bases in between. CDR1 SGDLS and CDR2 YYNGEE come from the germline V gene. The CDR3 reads CASSVEGVPYGYTF. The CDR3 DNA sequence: TGTGCCAGCAGCGTAGAAGGGGTTCCCTATGGCTACACCTTC. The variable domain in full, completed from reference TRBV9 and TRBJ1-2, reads DSGVTQTPKHLITATGQRVTLRCSPRSGDLSVYWYQQSLDQGLQFLIQYYNGEERAKGNILERFSAQQFPDLHSELNLSSLELGDSALYFCASSVEGVPYGYTFGSGTRLTVV.

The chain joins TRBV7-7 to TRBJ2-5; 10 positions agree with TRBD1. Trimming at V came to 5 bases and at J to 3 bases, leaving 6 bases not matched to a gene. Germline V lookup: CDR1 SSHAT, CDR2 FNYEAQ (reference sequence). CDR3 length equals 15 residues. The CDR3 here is CASSNRDRGEETQYF. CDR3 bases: TGTGCCAGCAGCAACCGGGACAGGGGCGAAGAGACCCAGTACTTC. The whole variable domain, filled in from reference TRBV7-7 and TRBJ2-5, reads GAGVSQSPRYKVTKRGQDVTLRCDPISSHATLYWYQQALGQGPEFLTYFNYEAQPDKSGLPSDRFSAERPEGSISTLTIQRTEQRDSAMYRCASSNRDRGEETQYFGPGTRLLVL.

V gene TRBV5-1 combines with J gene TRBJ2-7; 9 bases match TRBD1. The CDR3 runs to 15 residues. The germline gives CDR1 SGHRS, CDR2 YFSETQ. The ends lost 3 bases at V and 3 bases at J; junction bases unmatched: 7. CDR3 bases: TGCGCCAGCAGCTCCCTCCCGGGACAGGGCTACGAGCAGTACTTC. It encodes CASSSLPGQGYEQYF.

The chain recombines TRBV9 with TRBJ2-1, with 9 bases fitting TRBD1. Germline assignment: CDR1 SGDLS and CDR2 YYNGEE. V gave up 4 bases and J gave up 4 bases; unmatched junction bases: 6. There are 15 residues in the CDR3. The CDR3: CASSPSGQGYNEQFF. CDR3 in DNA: TGTGCCAGCAGCCCCTCAGGACAGGGGTACAATGAGCAGTTCTTC.

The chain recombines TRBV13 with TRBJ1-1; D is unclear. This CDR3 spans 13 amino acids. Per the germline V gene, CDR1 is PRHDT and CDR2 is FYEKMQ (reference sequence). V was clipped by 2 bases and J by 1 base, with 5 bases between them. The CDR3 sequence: CASSLFSNTEAFF. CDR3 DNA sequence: TGTGCCAGCAGCTTATTCTCGAACACTGAAGCTTTCTTT.

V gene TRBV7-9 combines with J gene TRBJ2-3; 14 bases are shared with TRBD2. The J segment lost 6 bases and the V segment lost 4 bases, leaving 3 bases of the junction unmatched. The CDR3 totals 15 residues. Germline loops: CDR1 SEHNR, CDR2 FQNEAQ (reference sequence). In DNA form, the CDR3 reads TGTGCCAGCAGCTCGACTAGCGGGAGGGCGGATACGCAGTATTTT. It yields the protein CASSSTSGRADTQYF.

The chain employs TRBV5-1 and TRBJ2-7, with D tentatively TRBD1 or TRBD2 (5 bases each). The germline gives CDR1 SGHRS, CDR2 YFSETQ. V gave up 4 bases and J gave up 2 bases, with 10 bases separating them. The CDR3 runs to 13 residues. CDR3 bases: TGCGCCAGCAGCCGCGTGGGGGCCTACGAGCAGTACTTC. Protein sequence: CASSRVGAYEQYF.

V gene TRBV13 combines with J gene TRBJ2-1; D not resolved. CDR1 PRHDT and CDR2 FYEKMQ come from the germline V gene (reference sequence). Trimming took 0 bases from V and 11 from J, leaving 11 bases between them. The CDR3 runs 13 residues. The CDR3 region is CASSLGGSTKQFF. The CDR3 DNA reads TGTGCCAGCAGCTTAGGGGGTTCGACCAAGCAGTTCTTC.

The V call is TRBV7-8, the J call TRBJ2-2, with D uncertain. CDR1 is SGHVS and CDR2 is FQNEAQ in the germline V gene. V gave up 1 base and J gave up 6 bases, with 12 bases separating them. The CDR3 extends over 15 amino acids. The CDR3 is CASSLVANSPGELFF. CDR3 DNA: TGTGCCAGCAGCTTAGTGGCAAACTCCCCCGGGGAGCTGTTTTTT.

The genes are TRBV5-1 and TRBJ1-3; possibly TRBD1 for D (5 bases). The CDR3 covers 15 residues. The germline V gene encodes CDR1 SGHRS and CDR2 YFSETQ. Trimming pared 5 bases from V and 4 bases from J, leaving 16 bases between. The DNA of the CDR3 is TGCGCCAGCAGTCCGGAGGGGATGGGAGGAAACACCATATATTTT. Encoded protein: CASSPEGMGGNTIYF.

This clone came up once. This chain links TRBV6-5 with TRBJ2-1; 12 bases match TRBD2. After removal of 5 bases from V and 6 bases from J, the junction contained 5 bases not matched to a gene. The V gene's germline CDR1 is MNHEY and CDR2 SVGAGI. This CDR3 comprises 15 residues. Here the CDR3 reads CASSKLAGGLNEQFF. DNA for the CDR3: TGTGCCAGCAGTAAGCTAGCGGGAGGGCTCAATGAGCAGTTCTTC.

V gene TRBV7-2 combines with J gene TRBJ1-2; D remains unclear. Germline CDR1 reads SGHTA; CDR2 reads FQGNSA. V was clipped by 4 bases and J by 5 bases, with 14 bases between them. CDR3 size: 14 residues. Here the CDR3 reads CASSSDGVRYGYTF. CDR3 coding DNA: TGTGCCAGCAGCTCGGACGGGGTTAGGTATGGCTACACCTTC.

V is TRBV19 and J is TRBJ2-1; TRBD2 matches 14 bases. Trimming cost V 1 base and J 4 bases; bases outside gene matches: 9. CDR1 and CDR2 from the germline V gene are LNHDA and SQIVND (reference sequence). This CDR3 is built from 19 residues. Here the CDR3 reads CASSIGAGTSGSGYNEQFF. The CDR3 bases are TGTGCCAGTAGTATAGGCGCTGGGACTAGCGGGAGCGGGTACAATGAGCAGTTCTTC.

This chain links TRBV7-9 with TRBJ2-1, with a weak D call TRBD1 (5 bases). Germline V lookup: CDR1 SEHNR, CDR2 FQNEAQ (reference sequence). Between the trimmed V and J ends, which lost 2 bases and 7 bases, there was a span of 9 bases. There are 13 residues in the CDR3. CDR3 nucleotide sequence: TGTGCCAGCAGCTTACCAAGGGGAAATGAGCAGTTCTTC. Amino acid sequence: CASSLPRGNEQFF.

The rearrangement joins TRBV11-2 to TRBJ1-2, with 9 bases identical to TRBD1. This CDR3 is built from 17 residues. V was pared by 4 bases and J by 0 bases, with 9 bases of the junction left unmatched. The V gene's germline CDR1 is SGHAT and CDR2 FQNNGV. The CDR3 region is CASSSLGTGRPNYGYTF. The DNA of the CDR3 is TGTGCCAGCAGCTCTCTCGGGACAGGGAGGCCTAACTATGGCTACACCTTC.

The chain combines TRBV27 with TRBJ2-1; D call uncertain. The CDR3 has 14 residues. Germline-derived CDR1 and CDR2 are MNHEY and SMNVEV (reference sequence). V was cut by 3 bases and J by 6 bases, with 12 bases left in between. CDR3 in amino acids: CASSLSRRTNEQFF. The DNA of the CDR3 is TGTGCCAGCAGTTTGAGCCGGCGAACCAATGAGCAGTTCTTC.

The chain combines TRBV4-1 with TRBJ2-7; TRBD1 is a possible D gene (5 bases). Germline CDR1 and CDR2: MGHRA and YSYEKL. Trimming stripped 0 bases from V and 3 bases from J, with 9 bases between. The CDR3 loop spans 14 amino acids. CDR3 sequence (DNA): TGCGCCAGCAGCCAAGAAACAGGAGACTACGAGCAGTACTTC. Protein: CASSQETGDYEQYF.